The entry below gives a single TCR beta chain sequence along with its context. Antigen unknown. The data were obtained in a study of cytomegalovirus exposure and HLA in healthy donors. The CDR3 runs to 19 residues. CDR1 and CDR2 from the germline V gene are LNHNV and YYDKDF (reference sequence). Germline trimming cut 3 bases from V and 2 bases from J; bases unmatched to any gene: 9. Notes on the study in general: Per a prior analysis, the majority of TCR beta V segments were productive roughly 87% or roughly 30% of the time.

PCR used 60 Vbeta primers and 13 Jbeta primers. Repertoires were generated with immunoSEQ multiplex PCR, while TCRdb's copy carries only in-frame clones and drops some. This table has about 150,000 clones, roughly 70% appearing once. The material sequenced was PBMCs. This chain joins TRBV15 and TRBJ2-5, with TRBD2 matching over 16 bases. The TCR originated in a man younger than 35 in good health and CMV-seropositive. Here the CDR3 reads CATSRGTGTSGRGQETQYF. CDR3 sequence (DNA): TGTGCCACCAGCAGGGGGACCGGGACTAGCGGGAGGGGGCAAGAGACCCAGTACTTC.